This T cell receptor beta chain was recorded in a study of cytomegalovirus exposure and HLA in healthy donors. The study's findings and limits: Sequence variants that were highly shared formed a cluster that was likely a sequencing artifact. As immune exposure information, only CMV serostatus was available.

Concerning this clone itself: As yet, its antigen is unknown.

The germline CDR1 and CDR2 sequences are LGHNA and YNFKEQ. V was shortened by 4 bases and J by 4 bases, with 16 bases between the two germline ends. The CDR3 sequence is 15 residues long. PCR primers comprised 60 Vbeta and 13 Jbeta primers. The method was immunoSEQ multiplex PCR; TCRdb's version includes in-frame clones alone and lacks a portion of them. The sample shows about 150,000 clones, about four fifths of them seen only once. The sequence came from a woman between 35 and 50 years old in good health and CMV-seropositive. Sequencing was done on a sample of PBMCs. V and J are TRBV4-2 and TRBJ1-2; D is undetermined. The CDR3 region has the DNA TGTGCCAGCAGCCCCTACGAAAGTGATTCCTATGGCTACACCTTC. Encoded protein: CASSPYESDSYGYTF.